The source of this TCR beta chain is a study of T cell responses to AZD1222 COVID-19 vaccine. General study points: At 160-218 and 743-854, vaccine-associated CD4 TCRs were dominant, and they spanned spike.

The length of the CDR3 is 14 residues. V gave up 2 bases and J gave up 8 bases, with 10 bases separating them. The germline gives CDR1 MNHEY, CDR2 SVGAGI. This clone came up a few times. Antigen specificity is unknown. Measured with immunoSEQ multiplex PCR; TCRdb has only the in-frame clones, and not every one. The table shows about 110,000 clones, with about 81% occurring only once. Sequences were derived from peripheral blood, sampled on day 0 of AZD1222 vaccination. The rearrangement links TRBV6-5 to TRBJ1-6, with no clear D. This clonotype originated in an adult in good health. CDR3 residues: CASSYARIDSPLHF. The DNA for the CDR3 is TGTGCCAGCAGTTACGCCCGTATCGATTCACCCCTCCACTTT.